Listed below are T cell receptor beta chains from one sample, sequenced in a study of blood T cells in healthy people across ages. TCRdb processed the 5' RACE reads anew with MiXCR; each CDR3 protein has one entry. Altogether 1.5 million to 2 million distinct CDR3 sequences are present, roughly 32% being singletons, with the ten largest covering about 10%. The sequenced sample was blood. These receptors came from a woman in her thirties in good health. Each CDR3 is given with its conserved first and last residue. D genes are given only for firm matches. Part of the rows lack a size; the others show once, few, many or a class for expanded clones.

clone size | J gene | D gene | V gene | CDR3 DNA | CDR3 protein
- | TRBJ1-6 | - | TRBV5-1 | TGCGCCAGCAGCTTGGCAGGGGAGGATAATTCACCCCTCCACTTT | CASSLAGEDNSPLHF
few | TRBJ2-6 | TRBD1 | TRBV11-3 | TGTGCCAGCAGCCCGGGGACAGGTTCTGCCTCTGGGGCCAACGTCCTGACTTTC | CASSPGTGSASGANVLTF
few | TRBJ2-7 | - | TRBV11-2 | TGTGCCAGCAGCTTTTCGACGGACTACGAGCAGTACTTC | CASSFSTDYEQYF
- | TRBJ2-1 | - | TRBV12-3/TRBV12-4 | TGTGCCAGCAGCTTCCGGGATCAACCCTACAATGAGCAGTTCTTC | CASSFRDQPYNEQFF
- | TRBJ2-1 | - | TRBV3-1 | TGTGCCAGCAGCCATGGGATAGGGCTTTACAATGAGCAGTTCTTC | CASSHGIGLYNEQFF
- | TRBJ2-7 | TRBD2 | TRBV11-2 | TGTGCCAGCAGCTTAGTGGGAGGGATCTCCTACGAGCAGTACTTC | CASSLVGGISYEQYF
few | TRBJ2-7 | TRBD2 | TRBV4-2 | TGTGCCAGCAGCAGCGGGGGGGAGGGCTACGAGCAGTACTTC | CASSSGGEGYEQYF
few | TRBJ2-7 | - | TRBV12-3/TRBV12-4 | TGTGCCAGCAGCCAAGGGCCCCACGAGCAGTACTTC | CASSQGPHEQYF
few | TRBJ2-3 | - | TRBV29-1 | TGCAGCGTTGAGCGCAGGGGTAAAGCAGATACGCAGTATTTT | CSVERRGKADTQYF
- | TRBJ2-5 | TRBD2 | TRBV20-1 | TGCAGTGCTTGGACTAGCGGGAGGTTTGGTGTGACCCAGTACTTC | CSAWTSGRFGVTQYF
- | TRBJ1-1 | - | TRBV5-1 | TGCGCCAGCAGCTTGGACAGGGATCTCACTGAAGCTTTCTTT | CASSLDRDLTEAFF
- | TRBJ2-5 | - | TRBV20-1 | TGCAGTGCGAACAGAATAAGTCAAGAGACCCAGTACTTC | CSANRISQETQYF
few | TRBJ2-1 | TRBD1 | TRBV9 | TGTGCCAGCACAGACAGGGGGGACAATGAGCAGTTCTTC | CASTDRGDNEQFF
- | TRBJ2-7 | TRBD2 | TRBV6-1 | TGTGCCAGCAGTGAGCATGAGACTAGCGGACACTACGAGCAGTACTTC | CASSEHETSGHYEQYF
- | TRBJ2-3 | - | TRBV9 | TGTGCCAGCAGCGTAGCGGGAGTAACAGATACGCAGTATTTT | CASSVAGVTDTQYF
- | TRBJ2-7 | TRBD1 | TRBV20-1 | TGCAGTGCTAGTGGGACAGGGGAGGAGCAGTACTTC | CSASGTGEEQYF
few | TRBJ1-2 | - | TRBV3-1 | TGTGCCAGCAGCCAAGTATACTATGGCTACACCTTC | CASSQVYYGYTF
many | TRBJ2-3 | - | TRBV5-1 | TGCGCCAGCAGCTTGGCCTGGCTATCCACGCAGTATTTT | CASSLAWLSTQYF
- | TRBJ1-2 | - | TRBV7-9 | TGTGCCGGCAGCTTAGGCGTCGGCGGCTACACCTTC | CAGSLGVGGYTF
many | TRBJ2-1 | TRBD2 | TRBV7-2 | TGTGCCAGCAGCCCTAGCGGGGGGCTTCGGCACAATGAGCAGTTCTTC | CASSPSGGLRHNEQFF
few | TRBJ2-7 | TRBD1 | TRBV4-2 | TGTGCCAGCAGCCAAGAGGGGACAGCTACACCCGCCGAGCAGTACTTC | CASSQEGTATPAEQYF
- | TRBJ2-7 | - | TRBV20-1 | TGCAGTGCACCAGGGGGGTTTGGTTACGAGCAGTACTTC | CSAPGGFGYEQYF
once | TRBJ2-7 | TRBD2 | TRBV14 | TGTGCCAGCAGCCAACCTAGCGGGAGGGCCTCCTACGAGCAGTACTTC | CASSQPSGRASYEQYF
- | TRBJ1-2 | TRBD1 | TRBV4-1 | TGCGCCAGCAGCCCGCGCTTACAGGGGATCTCGGGCCCTATAGGCTACACCTTC | CASSPRLQGISGPIGYTF
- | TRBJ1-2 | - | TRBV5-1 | TGCGCCAGCAGCCCCCTGGGGTCAGCGGAACCCTCCAGTGGCTACACCTTC | CASSPLGSAEPSSGYTF
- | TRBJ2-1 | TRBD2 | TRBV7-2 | TGTGCCAGCAGCCCTTGGACTAGCGGGGGTGTGTTGGGGCAGTTCTTC | CASSPWTSGGVLGQFF
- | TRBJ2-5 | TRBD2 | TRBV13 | TGTGCCAGCAGCTTAGCCAGACTAGCGGCCCGAAGCCAAGAGACCCAGTACTTC | CASSLARLAARSQETQYF
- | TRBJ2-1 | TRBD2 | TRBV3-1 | TGTGCCAGCAGCCCTACTAGCGCTACCTACAATGAGCAGTTCTTC | CASSPTSATYNEQFF
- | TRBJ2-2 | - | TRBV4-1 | TGCGCCAGCAGCCAACGAAATGGGGTAAACACCGGGGAGCTGTTTTTT | CASSQRNGVNTGELFF
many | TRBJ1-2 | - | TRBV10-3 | TGTGCCATCAGTGAGGTCTATGGCTACACCTTC | CAISEVYGYTF
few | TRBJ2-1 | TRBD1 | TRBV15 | TGTGCCACCAGCAGAGGATCACGACAGGGGAATGAGCAGTTCTTC | CATSRGSRQGNEQFF
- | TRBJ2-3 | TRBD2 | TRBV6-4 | TGTGCCAGCAGTGACCCCCAAGCGGGGCCCTCCACAGATACGCAGTATTTT | CASSDPQAGPSTDTQYF
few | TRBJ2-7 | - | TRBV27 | TGTGCCAGCAGCGTTCCCGGGGCGGGACACTACGAGCAGTACTTC | CASSVPGAGHYEQYF
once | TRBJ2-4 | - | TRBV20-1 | TGCAGTACTAGAGGAAGAGGAGGGCCGATTCGTCGAAACATTCAGTACTTC | CSTRGRGGPIRRNIQYF
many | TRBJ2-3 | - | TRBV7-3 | TGTGCCAGCAGCTTAACGGGTCAGGGATCGCAGTATTTT | CASSLTGQGSQYF
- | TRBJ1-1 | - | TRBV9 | TGTGCCAGCAGCGTAGGGCCGTCATGGAACACTGAAGCTTTCTTT | CASSVGPSWNTEAFF
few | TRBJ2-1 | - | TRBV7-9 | TGTGCCAGCAGCTTTCAGGATTCAAGGGAGCAGTTCTTC | CASSFQDSREQFF
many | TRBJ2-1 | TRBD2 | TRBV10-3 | TGTGCCACCGGACTAGCGGGAGCTAATGAGCAGTTCTTC | CATGLAGANEQFF
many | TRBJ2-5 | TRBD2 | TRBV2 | TGTGCCAGCAGTGGTTCTAGCGGGTATCAAGAGACCCAGTACTTC | CASSGSSGYQETQYF
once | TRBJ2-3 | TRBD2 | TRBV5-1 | TGCGCCAGCAGCTCACGGACTAGCGGGAGGTTCCACAGCACAGATACGCAGTATTTT | CASSSRTSGRFHSTDTQYF
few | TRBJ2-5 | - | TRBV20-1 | TGCAGTGCTAGAGAGCAAGAGACCCAGTACTTC | CSAREQETQYF
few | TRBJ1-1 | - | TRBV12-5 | TGTGCTAGTACAGGACAGAGTAACACTGAAGCTTTCTTT | CASTGQSNTEAFF
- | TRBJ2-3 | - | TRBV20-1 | TGCAGTGCTGGTTCGACAGGCGCGTATTTT | CSAGSTGAYF
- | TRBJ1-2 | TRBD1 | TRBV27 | TGTGCCAGCAGTTTACATGGGACAGGGACCTATGGCTACACCTTC | CASSLHGTGTYGYTF
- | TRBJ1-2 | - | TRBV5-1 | TGCGCCAGCAGCTTCAAGGGACCTGGCTACACCTTC | CASSFKGPGYTF
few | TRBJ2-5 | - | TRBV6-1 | TGTGCCAGCAGTCTCCCTTCGGAGGGGGCTTTGGAGCAGTACTTC | CASSLPSEGALEQYF
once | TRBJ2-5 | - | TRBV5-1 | TGCGCCAGCAGCAGGACCGGGAACTCCGAAGAGACCCAGTACTTC | CASSRTGNSEETQYF
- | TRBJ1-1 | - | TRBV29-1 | TGCAGCGTCGTAAACAGGGTAGGAAGAACTGAAGCTTTCTTT | CSVVNRVGRTEAFF
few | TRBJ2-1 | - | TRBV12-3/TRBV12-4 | TGTGCCAGCAGTGATGACTGGACCAGGCAGTTCTTC | CASSDDWTRQFF
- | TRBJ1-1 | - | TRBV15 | TGTGCTACCAGCGGAGATCTGAACAGGGAAGCTTTCTTT | CATSGDLNREAFF
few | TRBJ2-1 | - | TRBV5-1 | TGCGCCAGCAGCGGCGGGACTTCCTACAATGAGCAGTTCTTC | CASSGGTSYNEQFF
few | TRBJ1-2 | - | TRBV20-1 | TGCAGTGCTAAAGATACCGGGACGGGTGACTATGGCTACACCTTC | CSAKDTGTGDYGYTF
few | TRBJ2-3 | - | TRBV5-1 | TGCGCCAGCAGCTTGGAAGACGGCCTCACAGATACGCAGTATTTT | CASSLEDGLTDTQYF
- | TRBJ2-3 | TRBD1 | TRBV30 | TGTGCCTGGGCACAGGGGGTTGAGACAGATACGCAGTATTTT | CAWAQGVETDTQYF
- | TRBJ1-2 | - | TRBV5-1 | TGCGCCAGCAGCGACGATACGGGGGCCTATGGCTACACCTTC | CASSDDTGAYGYTF
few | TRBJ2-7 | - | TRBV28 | TGTGCCAGCAGTTTTAATTTTGGGGACACCTCCTACGAGCAGTACTTC | CASSFNFGDTSYEQYF